The 20 T cell receptor beta chains reported below all come from one sample, sequenced in a study of blood T cell repertoires in COVID-19. Generated by immunoSEQ multiplex PCR, the TCRdb table keeps only in-frame clones and is missing some. The profile shows over 250,000 clones, approximately 88% of them singletons. The sequenced material came from peripheral blood. These receptors originate from a woman in her seventies with COVID-19, enrolled during active disease.

The gene calls are TRBV6-6 and TRBJ2-1; D perhaps matches TRBD1 (5 bases). V was shortened by 6 bases and J by 4 bases, with 13 bases between the two germline ends. From germline, CDR1 is MNHNY and CDR2 SVGAGI (reference sequence). CDR3 length equals 14 residues. The CDR3 region is CASSKQDGYNEQFF. The CDR3, as DNA: TGTGCCAGCAGCAAACAGGACGGGTACAATGAGCAGTTCTTC.

The DNA for the CDR3 is TGTGCCAGCAGCTTAGATGCAGTCGCTGGAAACACCATATATTTT. It is translated as CASSLDAVAGNTIYF. The chain carries TRBV7-9 and TRBJ1-3; no firm D call. Germline CDR1 reads SEHNR; CDR2 reads FQNEAQ (reference sequence). The V end was cut by 1 base, the J end by 2 bases, with 9 bases between. The CDR3 length is 15 residues.

This clone was found a few times. Other DNA sequences in this sample translate to the same CDR3. This chain joins TRBV19 and TRBJ1-1, with D tentatively TRBD1 (5 bases). The CDR3 is 14 amino acids. V lost 2 bases and J lost 1, with 8 bases in between. Germline-derived CDR1 and CDR2 are LNHDA and SQIVND (reference sequence). The CDR3 reads CASSITGANTEAFF. The CDR3 DNA follows: TGTGCCAGTAGTATAACAGGAGCGAACACTGAAGCTTTCTTT.

The V gene is TRBV7-9, the J gene TRBJ2-1, with 7 bases matching TRBD2. The CDR3 has 14 amino acids. Germline CDR1 reads SEHNR; CDR2 reads FQNEAQ (reference sequence). V was clipped by 5 bases and J by 10 bases; unmatched bases: 11. The CDR3 nucleotides read TGTGCCAGCAGCAAGGGACTACCGGAGTGGGAGCAGTTCTTC. Amino acid sequence: CASSKGLPEWEQFF.

The chain carries TRBV2 and TRBJ1-5; D remains unclear. CDR1 is SNHLY and CDR2 is FYNNEI in the germline V gene. The CDR3 spans 13 residues. V was pared by 1 base and J by 6 bases, with 7 bases between. The CDR3 region is CASSEDRVQPQHF. CDR3 DNA sequence: TGTGCCAGCAGTGAAGACCGGGTTCAGCCCCAGCATTTT. Full variable domain (missing parts from reference TRBV2 and TRBJ1-5): EPEVTQTPSHQVTQMGQEVILRCVPISNHLYFYWYRQILGQKVEFLVSFYNNEISEKSEIFDDQFSVERPDGSNFTLKIRSTKLEDSAMYFCASSEDRVQPQHFGDGTRLSIL.

The chain employs TRBV5-5 and TRBJ2-2; 8 nucleotides line up with TRBD2. The germline V gene has CDR1 SGHKS and CDR2 YYEKEE (reference sequence). J was trimmed by 4 bases and V by 4 bases; bases with no gene match: 9. This CDR3 has 16 amino acids. DNA for the CDR3: TGTGCCAGCAGCCCTGCGCGGGGGGCAAGCACCGGGGAGCTGTTTTTT. Translation gives CASSPARGASTGELFF.

As to this clone: Other nucleotide sequences from this sample produce the same CDR3. DNA for the CDR3: TGTGCCAGCAGGGGGACAGGGGAGAATCAGCCCCAGCATTTT. It translates to CASRGTGENQPQHF. V and J are TRBV28 and TRBJ1-5, with 10 bases identical to TRBD1. Per germline, CDR1 MDHEN and CDR2 SYDVKM. Trimming cost V 6 bases and J 4 bases; bases outside gene matches: 3. The CDR3 spans 14 residues.

This chain uses TRBV7-3 with TRBJ2-2; TRBD2 aligns across 12 bases. With V trimmed by 5 bases and J by 8 bases, 6 bases remained unmatched. Germline CDR1 and CDR2: SGHTA and FQGTGA. This CDR3 contains 15 residues. CDR3 region: CASSPETSGRGELFF. CDR3 nucleotide sequence: TGTGCCAGCAGCCCAGAGACTAGCGGGAGAGGGGAGCTGTTTTTT.

This chain connects TRBV28 to TRBJ2-4; weak D call: TRBD2 (7 bases). CDR1 is MDHEN, CDR2 SYDVKM, per germline. Trimming left V 6 bases short and J 5 bases short, with 17 bases between. The CDR3 loop spans 15 amino acids. CDR3 DNA: TGTGCCAGCAGCGTAGGGGGGGCGCAGGAAAACATTCAGTACTTC. Encoded protein: CASSVGGAQENIQYF.

This chain's CDR3 is CSVEGSGLAGGNEQFF. The CDR3 coding sequence is TGCAGCGTTGAAGGATCGGGACTAGCGGGAGGGAATGAGCAGTTCTTC. The genes are TRBV29-1 and TRBJ2-1; 16 positions agree with TRBD2. There are 16 residues in the CDR3. Germline V gene sequence: CDR1 SQVTM, CDR2 ANQGSEA. Germline trimming cut 1 base from V and 7 bases from J; bases unmatched to any gene: 4.

This rearrangement joins TRBV6-6 to TRBJ1-5, with TRBD1 matching 9 bases. With 6 bases clipped from V and 1 base from J, the junction kept 10 bases outside the gene matches. CDR1 is MNHNY, CDR2 SVGAGI, per germline (reference sequence). The CDR3 runs 17 residues. This CDR3 reads CASSRLTGGRSNQPQHF. In nucleotides, the CDR3 is TGTGCCAGCAGCCGACTCACAGGGGGCCGGAGCAATCAGCCCCAGCATTTT.

In this sample, this clone turned up a few times. V gene TRBV14 combines with J gene TRBJ1-1, with 9 bases aligning to TRBD1. In germline, CDR1 is SGHDN, CDR2 FVKESK. With V trimmed by 6 bases and J by 5 bases, 7 bases remained unmatched. The CDR3 runs 14 residues. CDR3 coding DNA: TGTGCCAGCAGAGCTACAGGGGGCGCGACTGAAGCTTTCTTT. This codes for CASRATGGATEAFF.

The rearrangement joins TRBV6-1 to TRBJ2-5, with TRBD1 matching over 8 bases. Per the germline V gene, CDR1 is MNHNS and CDR2 is SASEGT. The V gene end was trimmed by 1 base and the J gene end by 4 bases; junction bases not matched to a gene: 8. The CDR3 runs to 16 residues. The DNA of the CDR3 is TGTGCCAGCAGTGAAGAACCGGGACAGGCTATAGAGACCCAGTACTTC. Its translation is CASSEEPGQAIETQYF.

The J gene is TRBJ2-7, the V gene TRBV7-9, with a possible D match to TRBD1 (6 bases). The CDR3 covers 14 residues. V was cut by 6 bases and J by 0 bases, with 12 bases left in between. The V gene's germline CDR1 is SEHNR and CDR2 FQNEAQ (reference sequence). The CDR3 loop is CASRSTGLSYEQYF. In DNA form, the CDR3 reads TGTGCCAGCAGGTCTACAGGGCTCTCCTACGAGCAGTACTTC. Full variable domain (missing parts from reference TRBV7-9 and TRBJ2-7): DTGVSQNPRHKITKRGQNVTFRCDPISEHNRLYWYRQTLGQGPEFLTYFQNEAQLEKSRLLSDRFSAERPKGSFSTLEIQRTEQGDSAMYLCASRSTGLSYEQYFGPGTRLTVT.

The V gene is TRBV10-3, the J gene TRBJ2-1, with D perhaps TRBD2 (6 bases). V lost 3 bases and J lost 12, with 24 bases in between. The CDR3 spans 16 residues. Germline V gene sequence: CDR1 ENHRY, CDR2 SYGVKD. CDR3 DNA sequence: TGTGCCATCAGTGACCCCGGGACCAGCGGGTCAAAGGTGCAGTTCTTC. Protein product: CAISDPGTSGSKVQFF.

The V and J genes are TRBV6-5 and TRBJ1-2; the D gene is possibly TRBD1 (5 bases). This CDR3 has 14 amino acids. Germline loops: CDR1 MNHEY, CDR2 SVGAGI. Deletions cut 7 bases from V and 6 bases from J, with 18 bases between. The CDR3 protein is CASKDPPGRDGYTF. The CDR3 bases are TGTGCCAGCAAAGACCCGCCAGGGCGAGATGGCTACACCTTC.

This clone was counted a few times. V gene TRBV7-9 combines with J gene TRBJ2-7; 8 nucleotides line up with TRBD2. Germline trimming cut 1 base from V and 3 bases from J; bases unmatched to any gene: 2. CDR1 is SEHNR and CDR2 is FQNEAQ in the germline V gene (reference sequence). The CDR3 is 14 amino acids. The CDR3 bases are TGTGCCAGCAGCTTAGAAGCGGGAGACTACGAGCAGTACTTC. Amino acids: CASSLEAGDYEQYF.

This chain connects TRBV10-3 to TRBJ2-7; TRBD2 agrees at 8 bases. The CDR3 has 14 residues. V gave up 2 bases and J gave up 2 bases; unmatched junction bases: 2. In germline, CDR1 is ENHRY, CDR2 SYGVKD. The DNA of the CDR3 is TGTGCCATCAGTGAGGGACTAGCACCCTACGAGCAGTACTTC. Translating gives CAISEGLAPYEQYF.

This chain uses TRBV12-3 or TRBV12-4 with TRBJ2-7, with D maybe TRBD2 (5 bases). The CDR3 contains 13 residues. V lost 3 bases and J 6 bases, leaving 12 bases between the germline ends. CDR3 nucleotide sequence: TGTGCCAGCAGTTTGGAGGTAGCAGGCGAGCAGTACTTC. Translated, it gives CASSLEVAGEQYF.

In DNA form, the CDR3 reads TGTGCCAGCAGGGGACAGGGAAATGAAAAACTGTTTTTT. Its translation is CASRGQGNEKLFF. The rearrangement links TRBV28 to TRBJ1-4; 9 bases fit TRBD1. The J segment lost 5 bases and the V segment lost 6 bases, leaving 1 base of the junction unmatched. This CDR3 is 13 amino acids long. From germline, CDR1 is MDHEN and CDR2 SYDVKM.